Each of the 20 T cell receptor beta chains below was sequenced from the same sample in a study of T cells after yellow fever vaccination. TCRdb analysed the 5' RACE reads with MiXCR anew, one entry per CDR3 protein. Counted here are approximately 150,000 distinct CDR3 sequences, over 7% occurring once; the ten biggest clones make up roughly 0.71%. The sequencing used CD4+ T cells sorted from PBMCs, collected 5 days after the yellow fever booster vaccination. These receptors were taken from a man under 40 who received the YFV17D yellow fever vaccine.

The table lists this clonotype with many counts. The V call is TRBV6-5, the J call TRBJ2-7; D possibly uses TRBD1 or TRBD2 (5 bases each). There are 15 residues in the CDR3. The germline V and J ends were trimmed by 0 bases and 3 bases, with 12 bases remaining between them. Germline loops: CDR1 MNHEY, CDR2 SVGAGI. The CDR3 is CASSYSKWGSYEQYF. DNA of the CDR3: TGTGCCAGCAGTTACTCGAAGTGGGGGAGCTACGAGCAGTACTTC.

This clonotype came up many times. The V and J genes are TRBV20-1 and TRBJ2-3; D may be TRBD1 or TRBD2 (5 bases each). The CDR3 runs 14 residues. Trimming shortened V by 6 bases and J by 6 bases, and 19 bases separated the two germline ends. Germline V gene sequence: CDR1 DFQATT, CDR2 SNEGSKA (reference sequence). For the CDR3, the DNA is TGCAGTGCCGGGGCTGCCCCACTGGTGGATACGCAGTATTTT. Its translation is CSAGAAPLVDTQYF.

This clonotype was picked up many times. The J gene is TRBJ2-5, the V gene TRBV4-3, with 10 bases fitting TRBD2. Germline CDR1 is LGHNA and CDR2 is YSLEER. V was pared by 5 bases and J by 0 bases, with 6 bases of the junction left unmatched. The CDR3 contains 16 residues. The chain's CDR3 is CASSTRLAGNQETQYF. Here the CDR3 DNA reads TGCGCCAGCAGCACACGACTAGCGGGTAACCAAGAGACCCAGTACTTC.

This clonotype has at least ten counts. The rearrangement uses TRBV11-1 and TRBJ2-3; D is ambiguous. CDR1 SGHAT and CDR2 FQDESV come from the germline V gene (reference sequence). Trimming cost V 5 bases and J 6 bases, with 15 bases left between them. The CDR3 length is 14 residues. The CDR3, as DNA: TGTGCCAGCAGCGAAGTTTGGGCGCGGGATACGCAGTATTTT. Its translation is CASSEVWARDTQYF.

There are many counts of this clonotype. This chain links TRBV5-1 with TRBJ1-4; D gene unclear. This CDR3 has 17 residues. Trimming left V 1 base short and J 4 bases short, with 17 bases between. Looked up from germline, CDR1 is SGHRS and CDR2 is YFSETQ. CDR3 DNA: TGCGCCAGCAGCTTGTCCCGGTGGAGTGGAGATAATGAAAAACTGTTTTTT. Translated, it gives CASSLSRWSGDNEKLFF.

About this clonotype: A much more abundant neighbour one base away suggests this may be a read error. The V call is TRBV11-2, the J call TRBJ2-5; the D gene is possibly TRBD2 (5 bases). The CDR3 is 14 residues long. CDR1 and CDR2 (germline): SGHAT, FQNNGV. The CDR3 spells CASSLVVGAETQHF. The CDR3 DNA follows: TGTGCCAGCAGCTTAGTGGTGGGAGCAGAGACCCAGCACTTC.

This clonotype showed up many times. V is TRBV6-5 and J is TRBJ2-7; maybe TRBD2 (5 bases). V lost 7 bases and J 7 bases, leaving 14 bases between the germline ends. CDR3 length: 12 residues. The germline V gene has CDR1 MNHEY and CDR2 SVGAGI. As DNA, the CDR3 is TGTGCCAGCAACTCAGTCGGGGAGGAGCAGTACTTC. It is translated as CASNSVGEEQYF.

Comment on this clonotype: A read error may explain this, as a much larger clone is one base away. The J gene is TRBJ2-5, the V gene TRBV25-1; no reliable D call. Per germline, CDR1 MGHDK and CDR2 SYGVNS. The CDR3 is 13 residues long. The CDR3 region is CASSDGGKETRYF. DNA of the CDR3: TGTGCCAGCAGTGACGGTGGAAAAGAGACCCGGTACTTC.

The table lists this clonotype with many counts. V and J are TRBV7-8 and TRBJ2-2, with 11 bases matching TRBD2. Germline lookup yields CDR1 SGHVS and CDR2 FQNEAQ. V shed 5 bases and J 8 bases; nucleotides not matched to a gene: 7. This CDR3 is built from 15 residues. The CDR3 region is CASSITSGSLGELFF. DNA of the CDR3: TGTGCCAGCAGCATAACTAGCGGGAGTCTTGGGGAGCTGTTTTTT.

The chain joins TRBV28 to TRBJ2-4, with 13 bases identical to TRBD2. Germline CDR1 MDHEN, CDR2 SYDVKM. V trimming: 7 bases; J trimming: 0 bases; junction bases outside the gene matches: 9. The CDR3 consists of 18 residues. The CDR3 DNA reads TGTGCCAGCATACCGACTAGCGGGAGGCCTCTAGCCAAAAACATTCAGTACTTC. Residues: CASIPTSGRPLAKNIQYF.

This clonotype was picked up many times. CDR3 bases: TGTGCCAGCCATGGCGGGGTGAGCACAGATACGCAGTATTTT. Translated, it gives CASHGGVSTDTQYF. The rearrangement uses TRBV7-9 and TRBJ2-3; D possibly corresponds to TRBD2 (6 bases). The CDR3 totals 14 residues. Trimming cost V 8 bases and J 0 bases, with 12 bases left between them. In germline, CDR1 is SEHNR, CDR2 FQNEAQ (reference sequence).

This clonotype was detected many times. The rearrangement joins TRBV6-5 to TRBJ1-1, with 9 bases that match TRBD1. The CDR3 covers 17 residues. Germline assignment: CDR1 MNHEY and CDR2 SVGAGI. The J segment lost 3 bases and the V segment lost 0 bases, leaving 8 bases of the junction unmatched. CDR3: CASSYSPPYRGHTEAFF. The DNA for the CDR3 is TGTGCCAGCAGTTACTCACCGCCTTACAGGGGGCACACTGAAGCTTTCTTT.

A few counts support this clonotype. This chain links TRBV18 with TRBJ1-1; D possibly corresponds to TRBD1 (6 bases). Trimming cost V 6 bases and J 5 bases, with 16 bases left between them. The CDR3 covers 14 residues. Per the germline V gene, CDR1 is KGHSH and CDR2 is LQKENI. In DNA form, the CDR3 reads TGTGCCAGCTCGCAGAGCAGGGGCGGTACTGAAGCTTTCTTT. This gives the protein CASSQSRGGTEAFF.

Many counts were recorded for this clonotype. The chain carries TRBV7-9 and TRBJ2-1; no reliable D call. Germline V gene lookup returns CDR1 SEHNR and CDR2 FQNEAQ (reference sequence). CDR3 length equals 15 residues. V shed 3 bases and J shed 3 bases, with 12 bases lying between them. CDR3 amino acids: CASSLTLGDYNEQFF. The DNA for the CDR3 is TGTGCCAGCAGCTTGACTCTTGGGGACTACAATGAGCAGTTCTTC. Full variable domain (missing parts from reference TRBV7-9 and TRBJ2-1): DTGVSQNPRHKITKRGQNVTFRCDPISEHNRLYWYRQTLGQGPEFLTYFQNEAQLEKSRLLSDRFSAERPKGSFSTLEIQRTEQGDSAMYLCASSLTLGDYNEQFFGPGTRLTVL.

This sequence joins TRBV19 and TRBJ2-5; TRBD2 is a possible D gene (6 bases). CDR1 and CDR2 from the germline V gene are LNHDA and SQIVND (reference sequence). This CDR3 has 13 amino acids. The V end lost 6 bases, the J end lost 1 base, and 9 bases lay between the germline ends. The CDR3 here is CASRAEGQETQYF. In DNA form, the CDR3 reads TGTGCCAGTAGGGCGGAGGGCCAAGAGACCCAGTACTTC. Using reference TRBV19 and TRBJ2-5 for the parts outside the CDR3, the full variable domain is DGGITQSPKYLFRKEGQNVTLSCEQNLNHDAMYWYRQDPGQGLRLIYYSQIVNDFQKGDIAEGYSVSREKKESFPLTVTSAQKNPTAFYLCASRAEGQETQYFGPGTRLLVL.

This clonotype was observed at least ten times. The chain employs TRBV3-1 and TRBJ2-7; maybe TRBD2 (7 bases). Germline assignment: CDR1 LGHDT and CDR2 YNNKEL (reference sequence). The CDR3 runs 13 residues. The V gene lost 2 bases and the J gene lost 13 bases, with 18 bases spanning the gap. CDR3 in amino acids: CASSQRDGAGAYF. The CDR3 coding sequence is TGTGCCAGCAGCCAACGCGATGGGGCGGGGGCTTACTTC.

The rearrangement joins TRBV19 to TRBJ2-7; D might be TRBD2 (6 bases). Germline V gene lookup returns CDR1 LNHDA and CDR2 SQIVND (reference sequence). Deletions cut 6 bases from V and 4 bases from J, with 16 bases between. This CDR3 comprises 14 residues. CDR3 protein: CASRQTGEEYEQYF. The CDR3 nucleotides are TGTGCCAGTAGACAAACGGGGGAAGAATACGAGCAGTACTTC.

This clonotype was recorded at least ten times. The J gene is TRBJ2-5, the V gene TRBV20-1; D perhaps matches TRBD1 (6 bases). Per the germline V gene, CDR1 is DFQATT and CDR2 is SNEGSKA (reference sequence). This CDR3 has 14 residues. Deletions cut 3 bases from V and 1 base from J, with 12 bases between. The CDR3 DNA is TGCAGTGCTAGGCGGACAGTTGTCCAAGAGACCCAGTACTTC. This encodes CSARRTVVQETQYF.

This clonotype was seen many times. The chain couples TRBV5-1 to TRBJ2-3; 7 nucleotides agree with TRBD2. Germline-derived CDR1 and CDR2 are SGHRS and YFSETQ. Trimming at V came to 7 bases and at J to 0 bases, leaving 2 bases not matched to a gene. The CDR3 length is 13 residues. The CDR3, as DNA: TGCGCCAGCTATAGCGGGAGCACAGATACGCAGTATTTT. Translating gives CASYSGSTDTQYF.

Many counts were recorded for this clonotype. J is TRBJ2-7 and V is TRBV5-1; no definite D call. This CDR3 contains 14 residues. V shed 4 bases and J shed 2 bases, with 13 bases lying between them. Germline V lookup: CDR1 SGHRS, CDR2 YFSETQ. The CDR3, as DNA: TGCGCCAGCAGCAGTGGCGGCCAGACCTACGAGCAGTACTTC. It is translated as CASSSGGQTYEQYF.